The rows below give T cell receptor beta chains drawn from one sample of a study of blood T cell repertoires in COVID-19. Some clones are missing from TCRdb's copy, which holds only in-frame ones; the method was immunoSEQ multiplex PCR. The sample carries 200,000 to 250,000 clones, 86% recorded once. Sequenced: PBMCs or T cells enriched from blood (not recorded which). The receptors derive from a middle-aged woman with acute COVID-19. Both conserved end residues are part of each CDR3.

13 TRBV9 CASSVAGFEGYTF
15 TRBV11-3 CASSSGTSNTGELFF
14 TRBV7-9 CATKGGGNPPGYTF
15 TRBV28 CASSSGTGDKHEQFF
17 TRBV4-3 CASSHQLPGAANEKLFF
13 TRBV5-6 CASSLGSSNEQFF
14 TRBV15 CATSGGDSNQPQHF
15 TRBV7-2 CASSPGTVGNTEAFF
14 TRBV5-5 CASSLTQGTDTQYF
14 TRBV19 CASKGQNWDEKLFF
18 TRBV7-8 CASSRSFTGGSYTGELFF
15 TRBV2 CASSEIGDRAYEQYF
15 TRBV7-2 CASSLTGLQSSPLHF
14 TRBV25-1 CASSGIGADYGYTF
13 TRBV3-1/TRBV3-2 CASSQKRNTEAFF
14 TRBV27 CASRGLGGANVLTF
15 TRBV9 CASSVRQENTGELFF
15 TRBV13 CASSSHPGGEETQYF
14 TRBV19 CASSMSGNARRYTF
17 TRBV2 CASSEEGGLSTNSPLHF
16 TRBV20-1 CSASRSPGGSNQPQHF
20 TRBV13 CASSLGVGASGVIQDDEQFF
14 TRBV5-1 CASSLLAGQETQYF
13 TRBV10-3 CAISYSPLEKLFF
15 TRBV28 CASSTYGQAGDEQYF
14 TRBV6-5 CASRLSGNTDTQYF
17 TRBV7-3 CASSLGGVTSYLDEQFF
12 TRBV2 CASSDRTGGYTF
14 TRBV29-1 CSGALDSSNQPQHF
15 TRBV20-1 CSASDYRVSNTEAFF
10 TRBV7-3 CASLGGPQHF
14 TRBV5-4 CASSPKGGDIEAFF
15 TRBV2 CASPLTQGKAGELFF
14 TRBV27 CASTDGGGRSPLHF
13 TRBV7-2 CASSKGQVETQYF
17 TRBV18 CASSPKLQGGSNQPQHF
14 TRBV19 CASRNQGVNQPQHF
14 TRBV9 CASSGTGKVYGYTF
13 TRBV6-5 CASRGTVDTEAFF
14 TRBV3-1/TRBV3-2 CASSRGQLEEKLFF
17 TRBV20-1 CSASGAGALIAYNEQFF
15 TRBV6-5 CASSRGGAANTEAFF
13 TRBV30 CAWSVTGRDTIYF
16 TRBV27 CASSLRSAGMNTEAFF
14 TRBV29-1 CSVEVTGSGEKLFF
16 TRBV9 CASSVEPTGDTDTQYF
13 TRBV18 CASSPGRGTEAFF
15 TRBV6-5 CASRRDKLSNQPQHF
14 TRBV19 CASSQQGASYGYTF
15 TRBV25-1 CASSEYGNSGTEAFF
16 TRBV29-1 CSVDLGLAGEINEQFF
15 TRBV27 CASSVRDTSHYGYTF
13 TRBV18 CASSPGERGGYTF